These 6 T cell receptor beta chains were all obtained from the same sample, sequenced in a study of patients and donors after allogeneic stem cell transplantation. TCRdb re-derived calls from the RT-PCR reads in MiXCR, one entry per CDR3 protein. The repertoire holds about 230,000 distinct CDR3 sequences, roughly 14% seen once, with under 14% in the top ten. Sequencing used blood, either unsorted or a sorted T cell fraction (not recorded which). The receptors were sampled from a human donor who was either an allogeneic HSCT recipient or a stem cell or donor lymphocyte infusion donor (not recorded which). It is not recorded whose cells these are; they may come from a transplant donor.

This clonotype has just a few counts. The genes are TRBV30 and TRBJ2-5, with D possibly being TRBD2 (6 bases). CDR1 is GTSNPN and CDR2 is SVGIG in the germline V gene (reference sequence). The CDR3 has 15 amino acids. Between the trimmed V and J ends, which lost 2 bases and 5 bases, there was a span of 18 bases. CDR3 nucleotide sequence: TGTGCCTGGAGTTCCCCGGGGGTAATTGACGAGACCCAGTACTTC. It encodes CAWSSPGVIDETQYF.

In its sample, this clonotype was seen a few times. The chain carries TRBV9 and TRBJ2-5; D is unresolved. This CDR3 has 15 amino acids. The germline V gene has CDR1 SGDLS and CDR2 YYNGEE. V was clipped by 5 bases and J by 5 bases, with 19 bases between them. DNA for the CDR3: TGTGCCAGCAGTCAAACGCCAGTCGGTTCGGAGACCCAGTACTTC. Translated: CASSQTPVGSETQYF.

The sample holds a few counts of this clonotype. The chain couples TRBV4-2 to TRBJ1-3, with TRBD1 as a possible D gene (5 bases). With 3 bases removed from V and 0 bases from J, the gap between germline ends came to 15 bases. CDR3 length equals 17 residues. CDR1 is LGHNA, CDR2 YNFKEQ, per germline. Here the CDR3 reads CASSQDRQLISGNTIYF. DNA for the CDR3: TGTGCCAGCAGCCAGGACCGACAGCTGATCTCTGGAAACACCATATATTTT.

The CDR3: CSAAAAPGETQYF. CDR3 nucleotides: TGCAGTGCCGCGGCAGCCCCTGGAGAGACCCAGTACTTC. This chain links TRBV20-1 with TRBJ2-5; D unresolved. Germline CDR1 reads DFQATT; CDR2 reads SNEGSKA (reference sequence). V lost 6 bases, J lost 4 bases, and 15 bases lay in between. CDR3 size: 13 residues.

The table lists this clonotype with many counts. The rearrangement uses TRBV29-1 and TRBJ2-3; D remains ambiguous. V was shortened by 2 bases and J by 0 bases, with 3 bases between the two germline ends. The CDR3 is 12 residues long. Germline CDR1 reads SQVTM; CDR2 reads ANQGSEA. The CDR3 bases are TGCAGCGTTGAACAGAGCACAGATACGCAGTATTTT. Translated: CSVEQSTDTQYF.

This clonotype was seen only a few times. The V gene is TRBV20-1, the J gene TRBJ2-1, with 10 bases identical to TRBD2. The ends lost 0 bases at V and 7 bases at J; junction bases unmatched: 12. Germline lookup yields CDR1 DFQATT and CDR2 SNEGSKA (reference sequence). CDR3 length: 17 residues. In nucleotides, the CDR3 is TGCAGTGCTAGAGATCCCGACTCTAGCGGGAGCGCAAATGAGCAGTTCTTC. This codes for CSARDPDSSGSANEQFF.